What follows describes a single T cell receptor (beta chain). Germline CDR1 reads SGHNT; CDR2 reads YENEEA. The V end was cut by 5 bases, the J end by 2 bases, with 12 bases between. This CDR3 has 14 residues. The sample originates from a study of cytomegalovirus exposure and HLA in healthy donors. This PCR relied on a set of 60 Vbeta primers and 13 Jbeta primers. Produced via immunoSEQ multiplex PCR; TCRdb's table is partial and in-frame only. The repertoire holds about 60,000 clones, with about four fifths as singletons. This sequence was found in a woman in her 30s in good health and CMV-seronegative. The chain combines TRBV11-3 with TRBJ1-1; perhaps TRBD1 as D (5 bases). The sequenced sample consisted of PBMCs. The CDR3 protein is CASSPGTANTEAFF. For the CDR3, the DNA is TGTGCCAGCAGCCCAGGGACTGCTAACACTGAAGCTTTCTTT.